Listed below are T cell receptor beta chains from one sample, sequenced in a study of control samples from healthy donors and cancer patients. Here immunoSEQ multiplex PCR was the method, and the copy in TCRdb shows in-frame clones only, minus some. The repertoire has around 53,000 clones, 80% to 90% of them found once; the top ten carry about 2.8%. Sequenced sample: PBMCs. The receptors originated from a woman aged 45-59 years with lung cancer. CDR3s include the opening cysteine and the closing phenylalanine or tryptophan. D genes are given only for firm matches. Clone size, where shown, is once, few, many, or a class for clones that have expanded.

NA	TRBV7-2	TRBJ1-2	NA	TGTGCCAGCAGCTTAACCAACCCAACAGGGCTTGCCTATGGCTACACCTTC	CASSLTNPTGLAYGYTF
NA	TRBV6-5	TRBJ1-1	TRBD1	TGTGCCAGCAGTCTACAGGGGGATACTGAAGCTTTCTTT	CASSLQGDTEAFF
NA	TRBV27	TRBJ1-6	NA	TGTGCCAGCAGTTTATCAGGGACACCCCTCCACTTT	CASSLSGTPLHF
NA	TRBV19	TRBJ2-5	NA	TGTGCCAGTAGTATAGATTTACGGACCGTAGAGACCCAGTACTTC	CASSIDLRTVETQYF
once	TRBV19	TRBJ1-1	NA	TGTGCCAGTAACGCGGGGGACATGAACACTGAAGCTTTCTTT	CASNAGDMNTEAFF
NA	TRBV6-4	TRBJ1-1	NA	TGTGCCAGCAGTGACTCGAGTCTGGGCACTGAAGCTTTCTTT	CASSDSSLGTEAFF
NA	TRBV13	TRBJ1-2	NA	TGTGCCAGCAGCATTCGGACGGCATTTAACTATGGCTACACCTTC	CASSIRTAFNYGYTF
NA	TRBV6-2/TRBV6-3	TRBJ1-1	TRBD1	TGTGCCAGCAGTTTCTTCGACAGGGGAGCGGACGCTTTCTTT	CASSFFDRGADAFF
once	TRBV5-8	TRBJ1-5	NA	TGTGCCAGCTCGGGGATAACGTTTAGCAATCAGCCCCAGCATTTT	CASSGITFSNQPQHF
NA	TRBV9	TRBJ2-1	TRBD2	TGTGCCAGCAGCGCCGGGACTAGCGGGGTGCTGAGCAATGAGCAGTTCTTC	CASSAGTSGVLSNEQFF
NA	TRBV24-1	TRBJ1-2	NA	TGTGCCACCTCTTCTCCAGGGAATGGCTACACCTTC	CATSSPGNGYTF
NA	TRBV5-1	TRBJ1-5	NA	TGCGCCAGCAGCTTGGGGGGTTTATCTCAGCCCCAGCATTTT	CASSLGGLSQPQHF
NA	TRBV11-2	TRBJ1-5	NA	TGTGCCAGCAGCCCCCCCGGAGGTCAGCCCCAGCATTTT	CASSPPGGQPQHF
NA	TRBV7-9	TRBJ1-6	NA	TGTGCCAGCAGCTCAGGGACGGCACAAAATTCACCCCTCCACTTT	CASSSGTAQNSPLHF
NA	TRBV7-9	TRBJ2-1	NA	TGTGCCAGCAGCTTAGCAGGCCTCACCTCCTACAATGAGCAGTTCTTC	CASSLAGLTSYNEQFF
NA	TRBV4-3	TRBJ1-1	TRBD1	TGCGCCAGCAGCCATACGGACAGGGTTGTTGAAGCTTTCTTT	CASSHTDRVVEAFF
NA	TRBV7-2	TRBJ2-7	NA	TGTGCCAGCAGCTCGACCAGGACAGCCTACGAGCAGTACTTC	CASSSTRTAYEQYF
NA	TRBV19	TRBJ2-5	NA	TGTGCCAGTAGCCGCGGACTGCAAGAGACCCAGTACTTC	CASSRGLQETQYF
few	TRBV6-5	TRBJ1-1	NA	TGTGCCAGCACCCGAGGGTTTCGGGCTGAAGCTTTCTTT	CASTRGFRAEAFF
NA	TRBV18	TRBJ2-5	NA	TGTGCCAGCTCACCGAGGAGTGAGACCCAGTACTTC	CASSPRSETQYF
NA	TRBV6-5	TRBJ1-1	NA	TGTGCCAGCATGTCTGGCGGGTGGGGTGAAGCTTTCTTT	CASMSGGWGEAFF
few	TRBV7-3	TRBJ2-1	TRBD2	TGTGCCAGCAGCTTAAGGACTAGCGGCTACAATGAGCAGTTCTTC	CASSLRTSGYNEQFF
NA	TRBV19	TRBJ2-2	NA	TGTGCCAGTAGTGTGGGGGCTCTCACCGGGGAGCTGTTTTTT	CASSVGALTGELFF
NA	TRBV30	TRBJ1-2	NA	TGTGCCTGGAGTGAAGGAGAGGGGTTCAATGGCTACACCTTC	CAWSEGEGFNGYTF
few	TRBV10-2	TRBJ1-1	NA	TGCGCCAGCAGTGACACCACGAACACTGAAGCTTTCTTT	CASSDTTNTEAFF
NA	TRBV7-6	TRBJ2-5	NA	TGTGCCAGCAGCTACCCATGGGGGTCCCAAGAGACCCAGTACTTC	CASSYPWGSQETQYF
NA	TRBV9	TRBJ2-1	NA	TGTGCCAGCAGCGGGACAGTTTTAAGCTCCTACAATGAGCAGTTCTTC	CASSGTVLSSYNEQFF
NA	TRBV28	TRBJ2-6	NA	TGTGCCAGCAGTCCCGCAGGGGGAGGAGGCACGCGTGGGGCCAACGTCCTGACTTTC	CASSPAGGGGTRGANVLTF
NA	TRBV7-2	TRBJ1-6	NA	TGTGCCAGCAGCTTAGAGGGCAACGAAGGTTCACCCCTCCACTTT	CASSLEGNEGSPLHF
NA	TRBV29-1	TRBJ2-3	TRBD2	TGCAGCGTTGTCCCTTGGCGGGGGGGCCAAGATACGCAGTATTTT	CSVVPWRGGQDTQYF
NA	TRBV15	TRBJ2-7	NA	TGTGCCACCAGCAGAGAAGGCCTATCCCCCATCTACGAGCAGTACTTC	CATSREGLSPIYEQYF
few	TRBV9	TRBJ1-2	TRBD1	TGTGCCAGCAGGACAGGGGACTATGGCTACACCTTC	CASRTGDYGYTF
NA	TRBV6-1	TRBJ1-5	NA	TGTGCCAGCAGTGAAGCTTCCGGAGGGATGCCCCAGCATTTT	CASSEASGGMPQHF
NA	TRBV5-5	TRBJ1-6	TRBD1	TGTGCCAGCAGCTTGACACCGGACAGGGGTTTAGATAATTCACCCCTCCACTTT	CASSLTPDRGLDNSPLHF
once	TRBV20-1	TRBJ2-5	NA	TGCAGTGCTAGTATGGCGGGCGGGACCCAGTACTTC	CSASMAGGTQYF
NA	TRBV6-5	TRBJ1-6	NA	TGTGCCAGCAGTTCACAGGGCCGCCTGAATTCACCCCTCCACTTT	CASSSQGRLNSPLHF
NA	TRBV28	TRBJ1-2	NA	TGTGCCAGCAGTCAACCCGGTTTTAACTATGGCTACACCTTC	CASSQPGFNYGYTF
NA	TRBV6-6	TRBJ1-1	NA	TGTGCCAGCAGTCCGCCGGGACACAAGAACACTGAAGCTTTCTTT	CASSPPGHKNTEAFF
NA	TRBV29-1	TRBJ1-1	NA	TGCAGCGTTGGTGGGCGGATGGGGGCTGAAGCTTTCTTT	CSVGGRMGAEAFF